This is a list of T cell receptor beta chains from one sample in a study of vaccination and CD4 T cells after COVID-19. TCRdb re-called the PCR reads through MiXCR, storing one row per CDR3 protein. Among roughly 13,000 distinct CDR3 sequences listed, 43% were seen once. Their specific antigens are unknown. The material sequenced was cultured CD4+ T cells from blood. These receptors all stem from a human donor with COVID-19. Both conserved end residues are part of each CDR3. D genes are given only for firm matches. Only some rows state a clone size, as once, few, many or a class for expanded clones.

abundance,j_gene,d_gene,v_gene,CDR3nt,CDR3aa
.,TRBJ2-1,.,TRBV7-6,TGTGCCAGCGGCCTCTCAATCAATGAGCAGTTCTTC,CASGLSINEQFF
few,TRBJ1-1,.,TRBV7-9,TGTGCCAGCAGCTCAGGGTGGGGGGTGGGGAACACTGAAGCTTTCTTT,CASSSGWGVGNTEAFF
.,TRBJ2-5,TRBD1,TRBV7-8,TGTGCCAGCAGCGTACAGGGGGCGCAGAAAGAGACCCAGTACTTC,CASSVQGAQKETQYF
.,TRBJ1-2,.,TRBV12-3/TRBV12-4,TGTGCCAGCAGTTGGCGGCGAGCTAACTATGGCTACACCTTC,CASSWRRANYGYTF
few,TRBJ2-7,.,TRBV6-2/TRBV6-3,TGTGCCAGCAGTTTCGGGTCATCCTACGAGCAGTACTTC,CASSFGSSYEQYF
.,TRBJ2-5,.,TRBV5-1,TGCGCCAGCAGCTTGGGAGCCCCCCAGGGGATGCGAGAGACCCAGTACTTC,CASSLGAPQGMRETQYF
.,TRBJ2-5,TRBD1,TRBV6-2/TRBV6-3,TGTGCCAGCAGAAGGACAGGGCAAGAGACCCAGTACTTC,CASRRTGQETQYF
.,TRBJ1-4,.,TRBV6-1,TGTGCCAGCAGTGCCCCTGCAACAGGGCGCAATGAAAAACTGTTTTTT,CASSAPATGRNEKLFF
.,TRBJ1-1,TRBD1,TRBV18,TGTGCCAGCTCCCCGGGGACAGGGCGAGGTTTCTTT,CASSPGTGRGFF
few,TRBJ1-1,.,TRBV4-3,TGCGCCAGCAGCCAAGATCATGAGGCCCAGGGGAACACTGAAGCTTTCTTT,CASSQDHEAQGNTEAFF
few,TRBJ2-5,TRBD2,TRBV20-1,TGCACACCCCGGAGCGGGACTCAGGGAAATGGGACCCAGTACTTC,CTPRSGTQGNGTQYF
.,TRBJ2-2,.,TRBV10-1,TGCGCCAGCAGTGAGGCCAGGGCGAACACCGGGGAGCTGTTTTTT,CASSEARANTGELFF
.,TRBJ2-3,.,TRBV5-1,TGCGCCAGCAGCTTGGGGCAGCCGGGGGATACGCAGTATTTT,CASSLGQPGDTQYF
.,TRBJ1-1,.,TRBV7-2,TGTGCCAGCAGCTCAGACCAGGGTGGATGGACTGAAGCTTTCTTT,CASSSDQGGWTEAFF
once,TRBJ1-1,.,TRBV7-2,TGTGCCAGCAGAGGGGTGGGGACCACTGAAGCTTTCTTT,CASRGVGTTEAFF
.,TRBJ2-5,.,TRBV6-1,TGTGCCAGCAGTGCGGGGACGAAGGCTGAGACCCAGTACTTC,CASSAGTKAETQYF
.,TRBJ2-7,TRBD2,TRBV15,TGTGCCACCAGCAGAGATTTAACTAGCGGGGATGGGGAGCAGTACTTC,CATSRDLTSGDGEQYF
once,TRBJ2-7,TRBD1,TRBV6-1,TGTGCCAGCACCGACTCCGGGACAGGGGCCTACGAGCAGTACTTC,CASTDSGTGAYEQYF
.,TRBJ1-3,.,TRBV28,TGTGCCAGCAGTTTTATAGGTAGCTCTGGAAACACCATATATTTT,CASSFIGSSGNTIYF
few,TRBJ1-2,TRBD1,TRBV10-3,TGTGCCAGCACAGGGGACTTAGGAGGCTACACCTTC,CASTGDLGGYTF
.,TRBJ1-1,.,TRBV11-2,TGTGCCAGCAGGTGGGACGGAACGAACACTGAAGCTTTCTTT,CASRWDGTNTEAFF
.,TRBJ2-1,TRBD2,TRBV5-6,TGTGCCAGCAGCGGCGGACTAGCGGGCCTCTACAATGAGCAGTTCTTC,CASSGGLAGLYNEQFF
few,TRBJ2-5,TRBD1,TRBV7-2,TGTGCCAGCAGCCCGCGTAGCTCCGGGACAGGGGTAGAGACCCAGTACTTC,CASSPRSSGTGVETQYF
.,TRBJ1-5,.,TRBV10-2,TGCGCCAGCAGTGACTCCCGGTTAGGTAATGACAATCAGCCCCAGCATTTT,CASSDSRLGNDNQPQHF
.,TRBJ1-1,.,TRBV28,TGTGCCAGCGGCTGGGGTGTTGGGGTCACTGAAGCTTTCTTT,CASGWGVGVTEAFF
.,TRBJ2-1,.,TRBV7-9,TGTGCCAGCAGCCCCTCGAGCTCACTGGCCGGCTACAATGAGCAGTTCTTC,CASSPSSSLAGYNEQFF
.,TRBJ2-3,TRBD1,TRBV24-1,TGTGCCACCAGTGGGGGGACAGCCACTGGCACAGATACGCAGTATTTT,CATSGGTATGTDTQYF
.,TRBJ1-3,.,TRBV18,TGTGCCAGCTCACCACTGTCGACAGATGGAAACACCATATATTTT,CASSPLSTDGNTIYF
.,TRBJ1-3,.,TRBV4-2,TGTGCCAGCACCCGAGCAGGTTCTGGAAACACCATATATTTT,CASTRAGSGNTIYF
.,TRBJ2-5,TRBD1,TRBV20-1,TGCAGTGCTAGACCGCCTGGACAGGGCAGTAAGACCCAGTACTTC,CSARPPGQGSKTQYF
few,TRBJ1-6,TRBD1,TRBV7-6,TGTGCCAGCAGCCCGGGACAGGGCTCACCCCTCCACTTT,CASSPGQGSPLHF
few,TRBJ1-3,.,TRBV4-3,TGCGCCAGCAGCCAGCCTCAAGCGGGGCCTGGAAACACCATATATTTT,CASSQPQAGPGNTIYF
.,TRBJ1-1,.,TRBV28,TGTGCCAGCAGCCCTGGGGGAGTGAACACTGAAGCTTTCTTT,CASSPGGVNTEAFF
.,TRBJ2-3,TRBD2,TRBV19,TGTGCCAGTAGTATACACACTAGCGGGGTGGGCACAGATACGCAGTATTTT,CASSIHTSGVGTDTQYF
few,TRBJ1-1,.,TRBV6-5,TGTGCCAGCAGTTATGAGGACCCCACTGAAGCTTTCTTT,CASSYEDPTEAFF
.,TRBJ2-3,.,TRBV20-1,TGCAGTGCTCTTATGGGGGGTTCCACAGATACGCAGTATTTT,CSALMGGSTDTQYF
.,TRBJ2-5,.,TRBV7-3,TGTGCCAGCAGCCCCGGTAGCGCGCAAGAGACCCAGTACTTC,CASSPGSAQETQYF
few,TRBJ1-5,.,TRBV6-2/TRBV6-3,TGTGCCAGCAGTTACTCTGGGTTTTATAGCAATCAGCCCCAGCATTTT,CASSYSGFYSNQPQHF
.,TRBJ2-3,.,TRBV6-1,TGTGCCAGCAGGGGGCCTTCTACAGATACGCAGTATTTT,CASRGPSTDTQYF
.,TRBJ2-5,.,TRBV15,TGTGCCACCAGCAGAGATGAAGTCGGACCTCAGACCCAGTACTTC,CATSRDEVGPQTQYF
few,TRBJ2-5,.,TRBV7-6,TGTGCCAGCAGCTCGACACAGGGTGGCGGTGGGACCCAGTACTTC,CASSSTQGGGGTQYF
.,TRBJ1-2,.,TRBV2,TGTGCCAGCAGTGCAGGGGTAGGGGACTATGGCTACACCTTC,CASSAGVGDYGYTF
.,TRBJ1-5,TRBD1,TRBV6-1,TGTGCCAGCCGACAGGGGGCTCAGCCCCAGCATTTT,CASRQGAQPQHF
few,TRBJ1-1,TRBD1,TRBV12-3/TRBV12-4,TGTGCCATCCGACCGGAGGGGGCCGTTCTCGAAGCTTTCTTT,CAIRPEGAVLEAFF
.,TRBJ2-7,.,TRBV19,TGTGCCGGAAAAAATAACGAGCAGTACTTC,CAGKNNEQYF
.,TRBJ1-2,TRBD1,TRBV6-1,TGTGCCAGCAGAGAAATGACAGGGAAGGGGGTGTACTATGGCTACACCTTC,CASREMTGKGVYYGYTF
few,TRBJ2-3,TRBD2,TRBV6-1,TGTGCCAGCAGTGAAGGCGGGGGGGGCACAGATACGCAGTATTTT,CASSEGGGGTDTQYF
few,TRBJ1-6,.,TRBV21-1,TGTGCCACCCTAACCGGGGCGGGGGCGGGAAATTCACCCCTCCACTTT,CATLTGAGAGNSPLHF